This T cell receptor (beta chain) was obtained from a study of response to subunit inactivated influenza vaccine. This CDR3 is 16 amino acids long. V was clipped by 1 base and J by 1 base; unmatched bases: 4. TCRdb used MiXCR to reprocess the RT-PCR reads, holding one entry per CDR3 protein. Of approximately 500,000 distinct CDR3 sequences listed, around 13% are singletons. Study-wide points: The authors proposed limited new T cell recruitment per seasonal influenza vaccination.

This clonotype was recorded many times. Its antigen is unknown. The chain uses TRBV12-3 or TRBV12-4 and TRBJ2-5; 9 bases map to TRBD2. The sequenced sample was PBMCs from blood, obtained about 40 days after vaccination. The sequence derives from a man aged 45-60 years who received an inactivated influenza vaccine. The CDR3 nucleotides are TGTGCCAGCAGTTTAGGGCTAGCGGGGACCCAAGAGACCCAGTACTTC. Protein sequence: CASSLGLAGTQETQYF.